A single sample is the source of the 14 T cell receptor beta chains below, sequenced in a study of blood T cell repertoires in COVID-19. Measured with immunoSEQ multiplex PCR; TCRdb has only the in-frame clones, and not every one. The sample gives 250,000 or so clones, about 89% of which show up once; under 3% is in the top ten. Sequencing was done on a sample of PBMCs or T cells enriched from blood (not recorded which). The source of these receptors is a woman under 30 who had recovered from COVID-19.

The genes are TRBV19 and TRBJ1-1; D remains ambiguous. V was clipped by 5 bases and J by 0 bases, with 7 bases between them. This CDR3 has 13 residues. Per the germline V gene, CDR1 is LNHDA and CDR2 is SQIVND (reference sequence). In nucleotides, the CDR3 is TGTGCCAGTAGTCACGGTCTGAACACTGAAGCTTTCTTT. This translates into CASSHGLNTEAFF. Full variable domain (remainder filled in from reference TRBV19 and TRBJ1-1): DGGITQSPKYLFRKEGQNVTLSCEQNLNHDAMYWYRQDPGQGLRLIYYSQIVNDFQKGDIAEGYSVSREKKESFPLTVTSAQKNPTAFYLCASSHGLNTEAFFGQGTRLTVV.

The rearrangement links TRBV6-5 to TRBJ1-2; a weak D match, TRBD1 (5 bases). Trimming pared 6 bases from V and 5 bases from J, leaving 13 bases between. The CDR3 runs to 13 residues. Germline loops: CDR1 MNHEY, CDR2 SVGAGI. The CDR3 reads CASSYRRQYGYTF. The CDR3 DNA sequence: TGTGCCAGCAGCTACAGGAGGCAGTATGGCTACACCTTC.

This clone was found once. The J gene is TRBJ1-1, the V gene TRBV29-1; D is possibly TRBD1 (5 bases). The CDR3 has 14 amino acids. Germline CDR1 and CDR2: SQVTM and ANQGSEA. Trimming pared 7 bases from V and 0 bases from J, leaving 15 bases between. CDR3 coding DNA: TGCAGCGCCGGGGGGGTACGGGTGAACACTGAAGCTTTCTTT. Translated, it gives CSAGGVRVNTEAFF.

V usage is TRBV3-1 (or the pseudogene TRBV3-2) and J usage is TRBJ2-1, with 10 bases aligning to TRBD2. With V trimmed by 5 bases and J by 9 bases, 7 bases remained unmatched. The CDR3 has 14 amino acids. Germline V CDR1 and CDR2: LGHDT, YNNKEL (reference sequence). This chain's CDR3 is CASSGTIAGGEQFF. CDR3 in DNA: TGTGCCAGCAGCGGGACTATAGCGGGAGGTGAGCAGTTCTTC.

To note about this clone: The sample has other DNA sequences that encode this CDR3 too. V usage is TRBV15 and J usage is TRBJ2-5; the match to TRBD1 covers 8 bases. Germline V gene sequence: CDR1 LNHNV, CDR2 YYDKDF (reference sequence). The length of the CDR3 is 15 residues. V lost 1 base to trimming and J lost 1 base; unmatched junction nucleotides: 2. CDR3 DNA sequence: TGTGCCACCAGCAGAGGACAGGGGCTCCAAGAGACCCAGTACTTC. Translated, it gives CATSRGQGLQETQYF. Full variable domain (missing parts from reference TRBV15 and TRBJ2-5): DAMVIQNPRYQVTQFGKPVTLSCSQTLNHNVMYWYQQKSSQAPKLLFHYYDKDFNNEADTPDNFQSRRPNTSFCFLDIRSPGLGDTAMYLCATSRGQGLQETQYFGPGTRLLVL.

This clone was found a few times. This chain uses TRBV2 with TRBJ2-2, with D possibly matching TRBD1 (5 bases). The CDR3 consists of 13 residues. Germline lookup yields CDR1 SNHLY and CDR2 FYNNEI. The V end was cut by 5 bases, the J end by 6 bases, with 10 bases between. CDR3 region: CASSRQLAGELFF. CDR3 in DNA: TGTGCCAGCAGTAGACAGTTAGCCGGGGAGCTGTTTTTT.

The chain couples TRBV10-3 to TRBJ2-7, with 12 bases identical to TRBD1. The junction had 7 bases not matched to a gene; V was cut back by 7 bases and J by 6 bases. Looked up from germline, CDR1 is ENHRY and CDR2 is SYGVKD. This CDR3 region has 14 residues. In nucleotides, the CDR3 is TGTGCCATCAAGGGACAGGGGGCGCGAGGCGAGCAGTACTTC. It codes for CAIKGQGARGEQYF.

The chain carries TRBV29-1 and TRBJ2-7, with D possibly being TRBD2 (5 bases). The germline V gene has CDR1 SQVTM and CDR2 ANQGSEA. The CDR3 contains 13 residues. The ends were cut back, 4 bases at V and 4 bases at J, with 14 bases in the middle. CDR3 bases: TGCAGCGTTGCGGGTCTTCTAGCTTACGAGCAGTACTTC. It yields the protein CSVAGLLAYEQYF.

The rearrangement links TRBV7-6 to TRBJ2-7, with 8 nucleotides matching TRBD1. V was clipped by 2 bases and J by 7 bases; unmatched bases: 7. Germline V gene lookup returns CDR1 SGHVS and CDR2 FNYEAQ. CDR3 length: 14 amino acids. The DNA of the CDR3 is TGTGCCAGCAGCTTACGGACAGGGTTGGGGGAGCAGTACTTC. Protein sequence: CASSLRTGLGEQYF.

In DNA form, the CDR3 reads TGTGCCAGCAGCTCCGGGTTCGCGGGCCTCTTTGACTATGGCTACACCTTC. It yields the protein CASSSGFAGLFDYGYTF. J is TRBJ1-2 and V is TRBV11-2; D ambiguous. The CDR3 consists of 17 residues. CDR1 is SGHAT, CDR2 FQNNGV, per germline. V lost 4 bases and J lost 3, with 21 bases in between.

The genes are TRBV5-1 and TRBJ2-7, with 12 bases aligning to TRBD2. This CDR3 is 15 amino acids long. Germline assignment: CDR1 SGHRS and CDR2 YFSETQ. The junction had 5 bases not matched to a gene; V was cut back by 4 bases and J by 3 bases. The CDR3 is CASSLRTSGIYEQYF. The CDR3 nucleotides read TGCGCCAGCAGCCTGAGGACTAGCGGGATCTACGAGCAGTACTTC. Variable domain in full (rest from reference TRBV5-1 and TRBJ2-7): KAGVTQTPRYLIKTRGQQVTLSCSPISGHRSVSWYQQTPGQGLQFLFEYFSETQRNKGNFPGRFSGRQFSNSRSEMNVSTLELGDSALYLCASSLRTSGIYEQYFGPGTRLTVT.

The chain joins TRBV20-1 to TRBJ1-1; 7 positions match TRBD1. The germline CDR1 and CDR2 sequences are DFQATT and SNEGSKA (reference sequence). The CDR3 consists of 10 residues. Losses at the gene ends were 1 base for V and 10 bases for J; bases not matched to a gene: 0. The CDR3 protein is CSARGQGAFF. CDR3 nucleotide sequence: TGCAGTGCTAGAGGACAGGGAGCTTTCTTT.

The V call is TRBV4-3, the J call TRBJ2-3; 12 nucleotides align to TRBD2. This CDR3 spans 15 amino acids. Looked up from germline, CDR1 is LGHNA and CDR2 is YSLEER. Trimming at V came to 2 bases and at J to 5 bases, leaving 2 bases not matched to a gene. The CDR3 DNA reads TGCGCCAGCAGCCAACTAGCGGGGGGGATAGATACGCAGTATTTT. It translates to CASSQLAGGIDTQYF.

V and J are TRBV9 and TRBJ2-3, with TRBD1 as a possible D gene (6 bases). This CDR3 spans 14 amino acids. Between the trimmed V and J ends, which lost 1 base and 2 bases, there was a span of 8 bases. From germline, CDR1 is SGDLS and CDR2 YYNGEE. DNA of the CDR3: TGTGCCAGCAGCGTATTGGGGGCCACAGATACGCAGTATTTT. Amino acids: CASSVLGATDTQYF.